The 4 T cell receptor beta chains reported below all come from one sample, sequenced in a study of T cells in Graves' hyperthyroidism and ophthalmopathy. TCR beta CDR3 regions were amplified from RNA. HTBI primers were used for first-round RT-PCR of the TCR CDR3. TCRdb redid the calling of the multiplex PCR reads with MiXCR, one entry per CDR3 protein. The repertoire holds approximately 620,000 distinct CDR3 sequences, roughly a sixth seen once, with roughly 3.3% in the top ten. The sequenced material came from blood. These receptors all stem from a woman aged 35 to 49 with Graves' ophthalmopathy.

This clonotype was detected many times. The chain recombines TRBV5-6 with TRBJ2-7, with 12 bases that match TRBD2. The CDR3 is 16 amino acids. V lost 5 bases and J lost 7; bases outside the gene matches: 13. Germline lookup yields CDR1 SGHDT and CDR2 YYEEEE. The CDR3 DNA reads TGTGCCAGCAGTCCCGGACTAGCGGGGACCGTCTGGGAGCAGTACTTC. It yields the protein CASSPGLAGTVWEQYF.

V is TRBV20-1 and J is TRBJ2-2; D unresolved. Germline CDR1 reads DFQATT; CDR2 reads SNEGSKA (reference sequence). The CDR3 loop spans 13 amino acids. The ends were cut back, 0 bases at V and 7 bases at J, with 9 bases in the middle. The CDR3 protein is CSARDTSDGELFF. In nucleotides, the CDR3 is TGCAGTGCTAGAGATACGAGTGACGGGGAGCTGTTTTTT.

The chain employs TRBV20-1 and TRBJ2-5, with 12 bases aligning to TRBD1. The V gene's germline CDR1 is DFQATT and CDR2 SNEGSKA (reference sequence). V shed 0 bases and J 4 bases; nucleotides not matched to a gene: 6. The CDR3 runs to 16 residues. As DNA, the CDR3 is TGCAGTGCTAGAGATCAGGGGACAGGGGGCGGAGAGACCCAGTACTTC. Translated, it gives CSARDQGTGGGETQYF.

Of note for this clonotype: At one boundary the junction diverges from the germline segment, which might be a read error. The chain recombines TRBV7-9 with TRBJ2-3, with TRBD2 matching 9 bases. Germline loops: CDR1 SEHNR, CDR2 FQNEAQ (reference sequence). CDR3 length: 22 residues. CDR3 in DNA: TGCGCCAGCAGCCACCCCGGCGACGGAAAACTTGGGCGGGGGGGCCCCCCAGATACGCAGTATTTT. Amino acids: CASSHPGDGKLGRGGPPDTQYF.